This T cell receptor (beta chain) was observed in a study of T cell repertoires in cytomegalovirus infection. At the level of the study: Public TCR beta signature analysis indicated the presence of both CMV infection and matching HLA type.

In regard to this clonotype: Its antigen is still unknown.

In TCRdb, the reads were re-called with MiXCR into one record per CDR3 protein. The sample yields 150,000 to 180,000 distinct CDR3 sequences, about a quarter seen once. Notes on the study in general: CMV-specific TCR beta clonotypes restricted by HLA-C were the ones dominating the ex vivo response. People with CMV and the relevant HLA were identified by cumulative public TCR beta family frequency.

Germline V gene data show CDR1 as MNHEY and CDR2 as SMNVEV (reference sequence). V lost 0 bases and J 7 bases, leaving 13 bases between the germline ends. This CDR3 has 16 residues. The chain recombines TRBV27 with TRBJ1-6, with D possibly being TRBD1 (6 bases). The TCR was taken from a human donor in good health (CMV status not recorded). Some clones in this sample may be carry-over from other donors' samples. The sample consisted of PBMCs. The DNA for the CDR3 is TGTGCCAGCAGTTTATCTGTCGGGACACCGAATTCACCCCTCCACTTT. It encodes CASSLSVGTPNSPLHF.